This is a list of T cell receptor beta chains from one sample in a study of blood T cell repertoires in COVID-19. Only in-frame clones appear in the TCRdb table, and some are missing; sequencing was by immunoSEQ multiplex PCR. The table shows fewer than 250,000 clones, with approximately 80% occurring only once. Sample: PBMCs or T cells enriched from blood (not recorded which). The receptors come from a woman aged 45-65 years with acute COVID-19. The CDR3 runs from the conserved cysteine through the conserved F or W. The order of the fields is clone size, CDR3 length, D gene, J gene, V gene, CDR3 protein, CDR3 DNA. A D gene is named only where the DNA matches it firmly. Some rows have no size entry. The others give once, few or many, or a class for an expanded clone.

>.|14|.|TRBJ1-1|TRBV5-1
CASSLGGTFTEAFF
TGCGCCAGCAGCTTGGGCGGGACCTTCACTGAAGCTTTCTTT
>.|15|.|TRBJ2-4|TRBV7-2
CASSLKGVLAAILYF
TGTGCCAGCAGCTTGAAAGGGGTTTTAGCGGCTATTTTGTACTTC
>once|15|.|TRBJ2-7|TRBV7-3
CASSSAPGSQYEQYF
TGTGCCAGCAGCTCAGCCCCGGGGTCACAATACGAGCAGTACTTC
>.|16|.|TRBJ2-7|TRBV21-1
CASSPRLAGPTYEQYF
TGTGCCAGCAGCCCCCGACTAGCGGGGCCGACCTACGAGCAGTACTTC
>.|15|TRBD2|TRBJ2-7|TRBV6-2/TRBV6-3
CASSYILAGMFEQYF
TGTGCCAGCAGTTACATCCTAGCGGGAATGTTTGAGCAGTACTTC
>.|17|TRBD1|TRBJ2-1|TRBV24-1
CATSDTGQGNSYNEQFF
TGTGCCACCAGTGATACCGGACAGGGGAACTCCTACAATGAGCAGTTCTTC
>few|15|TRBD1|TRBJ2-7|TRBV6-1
CASSEVGQGPYEQYF
TGTGCCAGCAGTGAAGTGGGACAGGGTCCCTACGAGCAGTACTTC
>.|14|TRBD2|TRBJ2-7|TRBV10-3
CAIKTSGATYEQYF
TGTGCCATCAAAACTAGCGGGGCAACCTACGAGCAGTACTTC
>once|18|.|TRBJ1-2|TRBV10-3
CATAEGGIGDGANYGYTF
TGTGCCACCGCGGAGGGGGGGATTGGAGACGGTGCTAACTATGGCTACACCTTC
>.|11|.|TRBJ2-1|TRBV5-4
CASSLSYEQFF
TGTGCCAGCAGCTTGAGCTATGAGCAGTTCTTC
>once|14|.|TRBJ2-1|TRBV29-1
CSAYTPSSYNEQFF
TGCAGCGCTTATACCCCGAGCTCCTACAATGAGCAGTTCTTC
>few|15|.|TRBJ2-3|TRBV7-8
CASSFTRGRGDTQYF
TGTGCCAGCAGCTTCACGCGGGGGCGGGGAGATACGCAGTATTTT
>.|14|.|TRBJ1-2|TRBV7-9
CASSREVGAHGYTF
TGTGCCAGCAGCAGGGAGGTGGGGGCTCATGGCTACACCTTC
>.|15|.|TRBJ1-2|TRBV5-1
CASSSGGGGSYGYTF
TGCGCCAGCAGCTCCGGGGGAGGGGGGTCCTATGGCTACACCTTC
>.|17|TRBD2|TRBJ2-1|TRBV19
CASGPFGRGGSYNEQFF
TGTGCCAGTGGCCCTTTTGGGCGGGGGGGCTCCTACAATGAGCAGTTCTTC
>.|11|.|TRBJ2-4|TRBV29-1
CSVESLNIQYF
TGCAGCGTTGAGAGCCTAAACATTCAGTACTTC
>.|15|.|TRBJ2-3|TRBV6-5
CASTRIFSSTDTQYF
TGTGCCAGCACCAGGATCTTCTCTAGCACAGATACGCAGTATTTT
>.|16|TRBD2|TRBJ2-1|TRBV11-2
CASSPRTSGGSNEQFF
TGTGCCAGCAGCCCGCGGACTAGCGGGGGATCCAATGAGCAGTTCTTC
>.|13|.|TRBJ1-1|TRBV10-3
CAITKDRYTEAFF
TGTGCCATCACTAAAGACAGATACACTGAAGCTTTCTTT
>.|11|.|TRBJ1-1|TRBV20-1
CSAARNTEAFF
TGCAGTGCTGCCAGAAACACTGAAGCTTTCTTT
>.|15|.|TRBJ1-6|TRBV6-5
CASRSGHAINSPLHF
TGTGCCAGCAGATCGGGACACGCAATTAATTCACCCCTCCACTTT
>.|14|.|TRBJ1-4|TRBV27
CASSFQGLNEKLFF
TGTGCCAGCAGCTTTCAGGGCCTTAATGAAAAACTGTTTTTT
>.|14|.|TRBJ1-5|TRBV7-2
CASSLSGGGQPQHF
TGTGCCAGCAGCTTAAGCGGGGGCGGTCAGCCCCAGCATTTT
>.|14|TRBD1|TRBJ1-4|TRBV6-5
CASSLGQLNEKLFF
TGTGCCAGCAGTCTGGGACAGCTTAATGAAAAACTGTTTTTT
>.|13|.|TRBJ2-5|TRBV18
CASSPQGRETQYF
TGTGCCAGCTCACCCCAGGGAAGAGAGACCCAGTACTTC
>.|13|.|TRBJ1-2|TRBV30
CAWSRGLNYGYTF
TGTGCCTGGAGTAGGGGATTAAACTATGGCTACACCTTC
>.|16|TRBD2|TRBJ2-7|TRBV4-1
CASSPVVAGPSYEQYF
TGCGCCAGCAGCCCCGTGGTAGCGGGACCCTCCTACGAGCAGTACTTC
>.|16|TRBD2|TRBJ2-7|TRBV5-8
CASPRTAIAGVYEQYF
TGTGCCAGCCCCCGGACAGCTATAGCGGGAGTATACGAGCAGTACTTC
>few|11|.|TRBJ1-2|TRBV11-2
CASRVAAGYTF
TGTGCCAGCAGGGTGGCTGCTGGCTACACCTTC
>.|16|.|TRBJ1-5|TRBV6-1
CASSEVRRAGNQPQHF
TGTGCCAGCAGTGAAGTTCGCAGGGCTGGCAATCAGCCCCAGCATTTT
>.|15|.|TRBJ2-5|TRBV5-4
CASSYPGGPQETQYF
TGTGCCAGCAGCTATCCGGGGGGCCCCCAAGAGACCCAGTACTTC
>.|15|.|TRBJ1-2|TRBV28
CASSLMFGVRYGYTF
TGTGCCAGCAGTTTAATGTTCGGGGTCCGATATGGCTACACCTTC
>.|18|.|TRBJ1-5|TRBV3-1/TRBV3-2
CASSQDPRKNGYSQPQHF
TGTGCCAGCAGCCAAGATCCCAGGAAGAACGGCTACAGTCAGCCCCAGCATTTT
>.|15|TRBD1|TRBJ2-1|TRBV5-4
CASRLPGQGGNEQFF
TGTGCCAGCAGATTACCGGGACAGGGTGGGAATGAGCAGTTCTTC
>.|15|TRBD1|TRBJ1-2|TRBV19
CASSDAGQGFYGYTF
TGTGCCAGTAGCGATGCGGGACAGGGATTCTATGGCTACACCTTC
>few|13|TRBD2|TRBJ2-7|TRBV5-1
CASGTSGTYEQYF
TGCGCCAGCGGGACTAGCGGAACCTACGAGCAGTACTTC
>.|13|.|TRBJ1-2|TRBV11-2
CASSLGRDYGYTF
TGTGCCAGCAGCTTAGGCCGAGACTATGGCTACACCTTC
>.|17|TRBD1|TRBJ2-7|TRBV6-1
CASSETVFSGGSYEQYF
TGTGCCAGCAGTGAGACTGTATTTTCAGGGGGCTCCTACGAGCAGTACTTC
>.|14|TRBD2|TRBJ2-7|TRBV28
CASSIVAGGGEQYF
TGTGCCAGCAGTATAGTAGCGGGCGGGGGAGAGCAGTACTTC
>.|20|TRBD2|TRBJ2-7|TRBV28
CASSPPTGTSGRMSTYEQYF
TGTGCCAGCAGTCCTCCTACCGGGACTAGCGGGAGGATGAGCACCTACGAGCAGTACTTC
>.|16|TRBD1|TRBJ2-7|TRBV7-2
CASSNGGGQGTNEQYF
TGTGCCAGCAGCAATGGTGGGGGACAGGGGACCAACGAGCAGTACTTC